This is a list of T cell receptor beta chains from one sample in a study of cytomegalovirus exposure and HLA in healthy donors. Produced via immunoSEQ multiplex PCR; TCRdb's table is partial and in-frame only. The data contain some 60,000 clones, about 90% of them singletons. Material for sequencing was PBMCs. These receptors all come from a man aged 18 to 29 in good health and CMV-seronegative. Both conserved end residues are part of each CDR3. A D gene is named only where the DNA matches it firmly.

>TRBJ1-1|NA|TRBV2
CASSEEGLGPAFF
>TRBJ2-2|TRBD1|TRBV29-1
CSVTGTANTGELFF
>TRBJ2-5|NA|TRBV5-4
CASSLLGERFSETQYF
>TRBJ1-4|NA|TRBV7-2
CASSLEGRVLGEKLFF
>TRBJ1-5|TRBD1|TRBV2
CASSARTGGNQPQHF
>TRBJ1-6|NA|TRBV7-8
CASSEGGRTPLHF
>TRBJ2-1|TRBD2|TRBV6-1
CASSEARASGRREQFF
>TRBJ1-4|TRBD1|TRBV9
CASSVEDRGLRGKLFF
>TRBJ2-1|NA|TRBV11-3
CASSSPASSYNEQFF
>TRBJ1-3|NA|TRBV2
CASSEALTGYF
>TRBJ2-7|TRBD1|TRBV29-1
CSVLLTGQGFYEQYF
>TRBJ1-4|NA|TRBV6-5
CASSSNRAPNEKLFF
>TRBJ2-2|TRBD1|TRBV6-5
CASNQQGADTGELFF